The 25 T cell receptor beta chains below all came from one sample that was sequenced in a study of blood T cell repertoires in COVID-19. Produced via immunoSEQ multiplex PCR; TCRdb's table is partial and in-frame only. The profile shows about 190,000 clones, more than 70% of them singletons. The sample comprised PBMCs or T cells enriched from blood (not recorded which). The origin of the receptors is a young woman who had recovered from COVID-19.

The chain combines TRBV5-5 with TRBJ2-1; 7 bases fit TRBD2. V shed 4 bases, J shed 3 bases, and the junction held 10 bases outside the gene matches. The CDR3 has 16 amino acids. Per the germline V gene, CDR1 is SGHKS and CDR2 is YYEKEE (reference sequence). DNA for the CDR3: TGTGCCAGCAGCAACGTAGCGGGCGGAAGCTACAATGAGCAGTTCTTC. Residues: CASSNVAGGSYNEQFF. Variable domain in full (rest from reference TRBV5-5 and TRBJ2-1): DAGVTQSPTHLIKTRGQQVTLRCSPISGHKSVSWYQQVLGQGPQFIFQYYEKEERGRGNFPDRFSARQFPNYSSELNVNALLLGDSALYLCASSNVAGGSYNEQFFGPGTRLTVL.

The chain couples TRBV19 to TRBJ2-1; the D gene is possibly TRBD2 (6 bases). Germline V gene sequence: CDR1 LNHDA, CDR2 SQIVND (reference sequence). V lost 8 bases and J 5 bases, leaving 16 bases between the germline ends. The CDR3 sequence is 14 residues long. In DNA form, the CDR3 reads TGTGCCAGTCTTCGCGGGATGGGTAACAATGAGCAGTTCTTC. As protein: CASLRGMGNNEQFF.

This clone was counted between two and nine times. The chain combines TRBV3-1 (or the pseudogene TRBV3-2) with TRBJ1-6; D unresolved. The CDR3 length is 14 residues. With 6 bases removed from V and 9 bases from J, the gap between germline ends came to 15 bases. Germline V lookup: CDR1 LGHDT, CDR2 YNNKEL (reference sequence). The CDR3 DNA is TGTGCCAGCAGGAAAGCCAACGGAGCTTCACCCCTCCACTTT. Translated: CASRKANGASPLHF.

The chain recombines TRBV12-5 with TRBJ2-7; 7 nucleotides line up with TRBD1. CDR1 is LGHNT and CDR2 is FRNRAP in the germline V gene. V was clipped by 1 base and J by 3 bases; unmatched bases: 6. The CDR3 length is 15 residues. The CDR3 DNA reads TGTGCTAGTGGTTTGGAGACAGGGTGGAGCTACGAGCAGTACTTC. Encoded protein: CASGLETGWSYEQYF.

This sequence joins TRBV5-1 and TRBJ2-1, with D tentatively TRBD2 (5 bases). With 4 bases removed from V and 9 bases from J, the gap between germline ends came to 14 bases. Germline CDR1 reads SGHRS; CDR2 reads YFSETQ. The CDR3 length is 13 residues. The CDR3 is CASSHEGVGEQFF. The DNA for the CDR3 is TGCGCCAGCAGCCACGAGGGAGTTGGTGAGCAGTTCTTC. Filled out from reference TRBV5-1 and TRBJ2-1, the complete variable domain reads KAGVTQTPRYLIKTRGQQVTLSCSPISGHRSVSWYQQTPGQGLQFLFEYFSETQRNKGNFPGRFSGRQFSNSRSEMNVSTLELGDSALYLCASSHEGVGEQFFGPGTRLTVL.

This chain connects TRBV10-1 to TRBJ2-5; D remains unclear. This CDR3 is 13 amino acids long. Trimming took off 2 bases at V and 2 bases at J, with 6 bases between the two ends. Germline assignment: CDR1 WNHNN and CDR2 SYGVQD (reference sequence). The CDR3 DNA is TGCGCCAGCAGTGAGATGGAGCAAGAGACCCAGTACTTC. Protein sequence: CASSEMEQETQYF.

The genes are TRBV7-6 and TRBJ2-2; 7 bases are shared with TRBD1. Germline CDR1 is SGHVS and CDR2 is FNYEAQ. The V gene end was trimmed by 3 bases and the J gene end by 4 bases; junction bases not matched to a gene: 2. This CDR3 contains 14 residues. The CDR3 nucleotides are TGTGCCAGCAGCTTGCCAGGGGGCACCGGGGAGCTGTTTTTT. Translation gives CASSLPGGTGELFF.

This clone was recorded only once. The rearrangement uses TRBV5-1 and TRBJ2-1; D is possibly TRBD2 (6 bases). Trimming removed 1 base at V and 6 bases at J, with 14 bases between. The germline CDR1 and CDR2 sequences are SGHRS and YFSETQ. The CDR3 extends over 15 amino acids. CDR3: CASSLNGGLGNEQFF. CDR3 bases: TGCGCCAGCAGCTTGAACGGGGGTTTGGGCAATGAGCAGTTCTTC.

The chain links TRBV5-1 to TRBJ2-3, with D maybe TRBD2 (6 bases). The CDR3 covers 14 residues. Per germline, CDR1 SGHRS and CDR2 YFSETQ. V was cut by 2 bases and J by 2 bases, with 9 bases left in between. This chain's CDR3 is CASSFTGVTDTQYF. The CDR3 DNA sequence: TGCGCCAGCAGCTTCACGGGGGTCACAGATACGCAGTATTTT. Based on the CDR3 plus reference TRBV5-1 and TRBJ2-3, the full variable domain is KAGVTQTPRYLIKTRGQQVTLSCSPISGHRSVSWYQQTPGQGLQFLFEYFSETQRNKGNFPGRFSGRQFSNSRSEMNVSTLELGDSALYLCASSFTGVTDTQYFGPGTRLTVL.

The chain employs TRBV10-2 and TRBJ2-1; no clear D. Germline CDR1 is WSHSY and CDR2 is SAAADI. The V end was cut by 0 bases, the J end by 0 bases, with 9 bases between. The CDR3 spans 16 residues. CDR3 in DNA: TGCGCCAGCAGTGAGTCACCCGCGGCCTCCTACAATGAGCAGTTCTTC. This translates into CASSESPAASYNEQFF.

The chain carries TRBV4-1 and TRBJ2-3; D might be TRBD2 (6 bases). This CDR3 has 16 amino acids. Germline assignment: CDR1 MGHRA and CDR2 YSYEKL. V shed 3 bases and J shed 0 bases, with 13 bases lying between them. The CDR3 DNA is TGCGCCAGCAGCCATATTAGCGGATCTAGCACAGATACGCAGTATTTT. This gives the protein CASSHISGSSTDTQYF.

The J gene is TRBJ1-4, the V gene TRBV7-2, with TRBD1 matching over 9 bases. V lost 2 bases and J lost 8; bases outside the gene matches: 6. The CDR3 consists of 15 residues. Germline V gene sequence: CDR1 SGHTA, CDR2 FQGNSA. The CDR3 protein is CASSLTGGAGEKLFF. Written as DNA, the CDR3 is TGTGCCAGCAGCTTAACAGGGGGCGCCGGCGAAAAACTGTTTTTT. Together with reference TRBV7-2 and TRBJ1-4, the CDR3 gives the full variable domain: GAGVSQSPSNKVTEKGKDVELRCDPISGHTALYWYRQSLGQGLEFLIYFQGNSAPDKSGLPSDRFSAERTGGSVSTLTIQRTQQEDSAVYLCASSLTGGAGEKLFFGSGTQLSVL.

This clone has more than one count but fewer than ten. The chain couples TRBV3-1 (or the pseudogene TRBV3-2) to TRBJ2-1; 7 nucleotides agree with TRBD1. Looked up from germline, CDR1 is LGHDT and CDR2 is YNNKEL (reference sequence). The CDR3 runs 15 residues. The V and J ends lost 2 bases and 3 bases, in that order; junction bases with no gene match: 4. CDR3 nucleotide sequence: TGTGCCAGCAGCCAATGGGACAGCCTCTACAATGAGCAGTTCTTC. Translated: CASSQWDSLYNEQFF.

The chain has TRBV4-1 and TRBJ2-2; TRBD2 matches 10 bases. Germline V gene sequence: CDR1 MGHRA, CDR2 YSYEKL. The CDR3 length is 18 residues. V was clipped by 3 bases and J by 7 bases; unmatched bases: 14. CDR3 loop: CASSHGLAEMEVGGELFF. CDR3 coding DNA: TGCGCCAGCAGCCACGGACTAGCGGAAATGGAGGTCGGCGGGGAGCTGTTTTTT.

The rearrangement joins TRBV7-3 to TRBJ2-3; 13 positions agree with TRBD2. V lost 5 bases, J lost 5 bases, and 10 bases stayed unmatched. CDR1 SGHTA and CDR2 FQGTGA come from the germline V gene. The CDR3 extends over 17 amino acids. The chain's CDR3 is CASSAGLAGEVGDTQYF. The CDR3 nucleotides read TGTGCCAGCAGCGCTGGACTAGCGGGAGAAGTGGGAGATACGCAGTATTTT.

The CDR3 sequence is CASSIFFYGGQLAKNIQYF. CDR3 nucleotides: TGTGCCAGTAGTATCTTTTTCTATGGGGGACAATTAGCCAAAAACATTCAGTACTTC. The V gene is TRBV19, the J gene TRBJ2-4, with D perhaps TRBD1 (6 bases). The CDR3 is 19 amino acids. The V end was cut by 3 bases, the J end by 0 bases, with 21 bases between. Per germline, CDR1 LNHDA and CDR2 SQIVND (reference sequence).

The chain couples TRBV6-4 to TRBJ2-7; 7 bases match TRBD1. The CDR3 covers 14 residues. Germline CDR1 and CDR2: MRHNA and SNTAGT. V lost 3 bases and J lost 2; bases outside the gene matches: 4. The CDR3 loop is CASSEEGAPYEQYF. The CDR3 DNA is TGTGCCAGCAGTGAAGAGGGGGCCCCCTACGAGCAGTACTTC.

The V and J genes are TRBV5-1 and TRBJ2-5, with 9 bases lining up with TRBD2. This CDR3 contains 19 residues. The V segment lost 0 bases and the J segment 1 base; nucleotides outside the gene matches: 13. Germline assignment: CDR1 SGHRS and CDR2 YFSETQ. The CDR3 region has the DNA TGCGCCAGCAGCTTGGCCATTAGCGGGAGCGAATTCATCCAAGAGACCCAGTACTTC. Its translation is CASSLAISGSEFIQETQYF.

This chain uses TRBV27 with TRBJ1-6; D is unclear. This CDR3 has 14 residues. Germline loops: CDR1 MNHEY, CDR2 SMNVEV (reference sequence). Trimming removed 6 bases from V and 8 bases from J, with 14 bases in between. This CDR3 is CASRTTSGDSPLHF. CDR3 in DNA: TGTGCCAGCAGGACCACTAGCGGGGATTCACCCCTCCACTTT.

CDR3 loop: CASSISGTSGNEQFF. In nucleotides, the CDR3 is TGTGCCAGTAGTATATCGGGGACTAGCGGCAATGAGCAGTTCTTC. The chain combines TRBV19 with TRBJ2-1, with 11 bases that match TRBD2. The CDR3 is made up of 15 amino acids. The junction had 3 bases not matched to a gene; V was cut back by 2 bases and J by 6 bases. CDR1 and CDR2 from the germline V gene are LNHDA and SQIVND (reference sequence).

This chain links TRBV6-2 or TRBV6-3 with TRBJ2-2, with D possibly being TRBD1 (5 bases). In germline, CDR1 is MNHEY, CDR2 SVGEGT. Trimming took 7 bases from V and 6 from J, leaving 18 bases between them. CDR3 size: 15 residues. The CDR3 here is CASTPGEGVAGELFF. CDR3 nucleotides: TGTGCCAGCACCCCCGGAGAAGGGGTTGCCGGGGAGCTGTTTTTT.

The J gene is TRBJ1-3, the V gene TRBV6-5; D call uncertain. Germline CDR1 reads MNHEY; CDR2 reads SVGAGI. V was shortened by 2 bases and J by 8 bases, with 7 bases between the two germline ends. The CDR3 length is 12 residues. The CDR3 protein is CASSYGRDTIYF. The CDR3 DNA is TGTGCCAGCAGTTACGGCCGGGACACCATATATTTT.

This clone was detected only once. The CDR3, as DNA: TGTGCCAGCAGTGGAGGAGTGAACACTGAAGCTTTCTTT. It encodes CASSGGVNTEAFF. The gene calls are TRBV2 and TRBJ1-1, with unresolved D. The CDR3 is 13 residues long. V lost 4 bases and J lost 0, with 6 bases in between. Germline values: CDR1 SNHLY, CDR2 FYNNEI. Together with reference TRBV2 and TRBJ1-1, the CDR3 gives the full variable domain: EPEVTQTPSHQVTQMGQEVILRCVPISNHLYFYWYRQILGQKVEFLVSFYNNEISEKSEIFDDQFSVERPDGSNFTLKIRSTKLEDSAMYFCASSGGVNTEAFFGQGTRLTVV.

CDR3 loop: CASSYRGLPLYEQYF. In DNA form, the CDR3 reads TGTGCCAGCAGTTACAGGGGGCTTCCCCTCTACGAGCAGTACTTC. The chain uses TRBV27 and TRBJ2-7; TRBD1 matches at 9 bases. Germline trimming cut 4 bases from V and 3 bases from J; bases unmatched to any gene: 7. Germline CDR1 reads MNHEY; CDR2 reads SMNVEV (reference sequence). This CDR3 is 15 amino acids long.

Written as DNA, the CDR3 is TGTGCCAGCAGTTACGGTTCGGCTCTTTATCGCGGCAGGAACACCGGGGAGCTGTTTTTT. Residues: CASSYGSALYRGRNTGELFF. The genes are TRBV6-2 or TRBV6-3 and TRBJ2-2; D remains ambiguous. This CDR3 contains 20 residues. Per germline, CDR1 MNHEY and CDR2 SVGEGT. Trimming shortened V by 2 bases and J by 1 base, and 23 bases separated the two germline ends.